This T cell receptor (beta chain) was found in a study of blood T cell repertoires in COVID-19. Study-wide context: Specimens from acute and convalescent COVID-19 originated in the United States, Italy and Spain. In each case, the material was cDNA or gDNA derived from T cells, B-cell-depleted T cells, or PBMCs.

Authors' processing steps: Estimation of nucleated cell counts was performed using reference gene primer amplification. Repertoires were generated with immunoSEQ multiplex PCR, while TCRdb's copy carries only in-frame clones and drops some. V and J calls plus clone size are reproduced from that table; the DNA served to infer D and trimming. The table includes some 400,000 clones, around 84% detected once. This TCR was sampled from a human donor in a cohort sampled during active COVID-19. The sample consisted of peripheral blood.

CDR3 DNA sequence: TGTGCCAGTACTCCAGGGTGGACTGGCTACACCTTC. This encodes CASTPGWTGYTF. This rearrangement joins TRBV21-1 to TRBJ1-2; TRBD1 reflects the table's D call only, with no check against the DNA. TRBV21-1 is shown as a pseudogene. The CDR3 is 12 residues long.